This T cell receptor beta chain was recorded in a study of blood T cell repertoires in COVID-19. Overall study: COVID-19 samples from acute and convalescent phases originated in the United States, Italy and Spain. PBMCs, B-cell-depleted T cells, or T cells were the source of the cDNA or gDNA that made up the material.

Clones were sequenced by immunoSEQ multiplex PCR, and TCRdb holds only the in-frame ones, with some missing. The sample carries 280,000 or so clones, around nine tenths recorded once. This clone was recorded only once. This TCR was recovered from a woman aged 55-70 years with acute or convalescent COVID-19. The sample taken for sequencing was peripheral blood.

The CDR3: CASSVEAGIYNEQFF. The CDR3 nucleotides are TGTGCCAGCAGCGTAGAAGCGGGAATCTACAATGAGCAGTTCTTC. The genes are TRBV9 and TRBJ2-1; 7 bases are a match to TRBD2. CDR1 is SGDLS, CDR2 YYNGEE, per germline. V shed 0 bases and J 3 bases; nucleotides not matched to a gene: 3. The CDR3 is made up of 15 amino acids.